This TCR beta chain was found in a study of early T cells in non-severe SARS-CoV-2 infection. Across the whole study: Sequencing was performed on bulk RNA from unsorted whole blood, leaving chains unpaired.

This CDR3 is 16 amino acids long. In germline, CDR1 is SGHDT, CDR2 YYEEEE. The J segment lost 1 base and the V segment lost 0 bases, leaving 2 bases of the junction unmatched. Individually, cDNA molecules had unique molecular identifiers attached to them. MiXCR was run by TCRdb on the 5' RACE reads, yielding one entry per CDR3 protein. The sample contains tens of thousands of distinct CDR3 sequences, 10% of which appear only once. The chain has TRBV5-6 and TRBJ2-3; 10 positions agree with TRBD2. This specimen consisted of whole blood, obtained at baseline. The origin of this receptor is an adult who was a healthcare worker with PCR-confirmed SARS-CoV-2 infection or an uninfected control (not recorded which). As DNA, the CDR3 is TGTGCCAGCAGCTTGGAGCGGGGGGGCCGCACAGATACGCAGTATTTT. It codes for CASSLERGGRTDTQYF.